The T cell receptor beta chain described here comes from a study of control samples from healthy donors and cancer patients. This clone was observed a single time. Trimming cost V 5 bases and J 7 bases, with 11 bases left between them. Germline lookup yields CDR1 MNHEY and CDR2 SVGAGI. The CDR3 spans 12 residues. Produced via immunoSEQ multiplex PCR; TCRdb's table is partial and in-frame only. The repertoire holds some 95,000 clones, with 88% as singletons. The receptor was isolated from a man younger than 45 in good health. The V and J genes are TRBV6-5 and TRBJ1-2; no definite D call. The sequencing sample was made of blood. For the CDR3, the DNA is TGTGCCAGCAGTCAACTGCGGGTTGGCTACACCTTC. Protein product: CASSQLRVGYTF.